The clone carrying this T cell receptor beta chain appeared a few times. Antigen: not known. This entry comes from a study of T cell responses to AZD1222 COVID-19 vaccine. Study findings and constraints: As reported, nearly half of all spike-specific TCRs target variant regions that are unmutated. A mostly white British donor set with more females was recruited, and clonal diversity was possibly underestimated. Spike-specific TCR breadth and depth grew following two AZD1222 doses.

Data came from immunoSEQ multiplex PCR; TCRdb stores just in-frame clones and leaves some out. The repertoire holds 72,000 or so clones, with 70% to 90% as singletons. The CDR3 is 16 amino acids. The chain is built from TRBV1 and TRBJ1-3; the table's D gene call, TRBD1, was not cross checked with the DNA. TRBV1 is annotated as a pseudogene. The source of this sequence is an adult who received the AZD1222 COVID-19 vaccine. The material sequenced was peripheral blood, taken 28 days after the second AZD1222 dose. The CDR3 here is CTSNHPRQGYGNTIYF. In DNA, the CDR3 is TGCACCAGCAACCATCCGCGGCAGGGGTACGGAAACACCATATATTTT.